This T cell receptor beta chain was obtained from a study of cytomegalovirus exposure and HLA in healthy donors. PCR was performed using 60 Vbeta and 13 Jbeta primers. The assay was immunoSEQ multiplex PCR, and TCRdb's table has in-frame clones only and misses some. The repertoire holds approximately 110,000 clones, with about three quarters as singletons. CDR1 SGHRS and CDR2 YFSETQ come from the germline V gene. The CDR3 has 16 residues. V lost 0 bases and J lost 0; bases outside the gene matches: 4. This clone was counted between two and nine times. The receptor's source is a female donor in good health and CMV-seropositive. The V call is TRBV5-1, the J call TRBJ2-7; 9 nucleotides align to TRBD1. The sample taken for sequencing was PBMCs. CDR3 bases: TGCGCCAGCAGCTTGGCAGGGACAGGGAACTCCTACGAGCAGTACTTC. The encoded protein is CASSLAGTGNSYEQYF.